Below, 15 T cell receptor beta chains from the same sample are listed, as sequenced in a study of T cell repertoires in cytomegalovirus infection. Using its own MiXCR run on the reads, TCRdb lists one record per CDR3 protein. The data show some 800,000 distinct CDR3 sequences, with roughly 28% seen just once and around 13% held by the top ten. For these TCRs, the target antigens are not known. Here the sequenced sample was cultured CD8+ T cells from PBMCs, taken from culture after CMV antigen stimulation. These receptors originate from a human donor in good health (CMV status not recorded). Some clones in this sample may be carry-over from other donors' samples.

Ten or more counts support this clonotype. The CDR3 sequence: CASAHGEWAPVNTEAFF. In nucleotides, the CDR3 is TGTGCCAGCGCCCATGGGGAGTGGGCGCCCGTGAACACTGAAGCTTTCTTT. V gene TRBV7-3 combines with J gene TRBJ1-1; D is ambiguous. V lost 8 bases, J lost 0 bases, and 22 bases lay in between. The CDR3 is 17 amino acids. From germline, CDR1 is SGHTA and CDR2 FQGTGA.

The chain has TRBV12-5 and TRBJ2-7; D is perhaps TRBD2 (7 bases). The germline V gene encodes CDR1 LGHNT and CDR2 FRNRAP. CDR3 length equals 14 residues. V was trimmed by 2 bases and J by 3 bases, leaving 11 bases between them. Written as DNA, the CDR3 is TGTGCTAGTGGTTTGCGGGGGGCTGGCTACGAGCAGTACTTC. It yields the protein CASGLRGAGYEQYF.

The genes are TRBV12-3 or TRBV12-4 and TRBJ2-2; 7 nucleotides align to TRBD2. The trim removed 3 bases at V and 5 bases at J, leaving 3 bases unmatched. The CDR3 totals 14 residues. CDR3 residues: CASSFRGGTGELFF. In DNA, the CDR3 is TGTGCCAGCAGTTTTAGGGGAGGGACCGGGGAGCTGTTTTTT.

This clonotype was counted only a few times. The chain couples TRBV7-9 to TRBJ2-1; 8 bases map to TRBD1. After removal of 4 bases from V and 7 bases from J, the junction contained 12 bases not matched to a gene. The CDR3 has 16 residues. Germline assignment: CDR1 SEHNR and CDR2 FQNEAQ (reference sequence). In DNA form, the CDR3 reads TGTGCCAGCAGCTCTACGGGACAGGCTTCGGGGAATGAGCAGTTCTTC. The encoded protein is CASSSTGQASGNEQFF.

The genes are TRBV7-9 and TRBJ1-2, with a tentative D call TRBD1 (5 bases). CDR1 SEHNR and CDR2 FQNEAQ come from the germline V gene (reference sequence). Trimming removed 5 bases from V and 8 bases from J, with 15 bases in between. This CDR3 comprises 13 residues. This CDR3 reads CASSLGTAWGYTF. The CDR3 DNA reads as TGTGCCAGCAGCCTAGGGACTGCTTGGGGCTACACCTTC.

The chain couples TRBV28 to TRBJ1-2; D remains unclear. From germline, CDR1 is MDHEN and CDR2 SYDVKM. The CDR3 runs to 16 residues. V dropped 5 bases and J dropped 3 bases, with 19 bases sitting between them. In nucleotides, the CDR3 is TGTGCCAGCAGTCGCCCCCGACCGGGTAAGGACTATGGCTACACCTTC. It yields the protein CASSRPRPGKDYGYTF.

This clonotype was detected a few times. The chain links TRBV11-2 to TRBJ2-1; 7 positions match TRBD1. Per germline, CDR1 SGHAT and CDR2 FQNNGV. V shed 3 bases, J shed 3 bases, and the junction held 5 bases outside the gene matches. CDR3 length: 15 residues. CDR3 amino acids: CASSFRDRHYNEQFF. Written as DNA, the CDR3 is TGTGCCAGCAGCTTTCGGGACAGACACTACAATGAGCAGTTCTTC.

This chain connects TRBV11-2 to TRBJ2-7, with D perhaps matching TRBD1 or TRBD2 (6 bases each). This CDR3 is built from 17 residues. Germline assignment: CDR1 SGHAT and CDR2 FQNNGV. V was shortened by 7 bases and J by 0 bases, with 22 bases between the two germline ends. CDR3 loop: CASNRGPEGQSSYEQYF. Written as DNA, the CDR3 is TGTGCCAGCAACCGGGGGCCCGAAGGACAGAGCTCCTACGAGCAGTACTTC. The whole variable domain, remainder taken from reference TRBV11-2 and TRBJ2-7, is EAGVAQSPRYKIIEKRQSVAFWCNPISGHATLYWYQQILGQGPKLLIQFQNNGVVDDSQLPKDRFSAERLKGVDSTLKIQPAKLEDSAVYLCASNRGPEGQSSYEQYFGPGTRLTVT.

This rearrangement joins TRBV28 to TRBJ2-5; 11 nucleotides line up with TRBD2. CDR1 and CDR2 (germline): MDHEN, SYDVKM. Trimming at V came to 6 bases and at J to 5 bases, leaving 17 bases not matched to a gene. CDR3 length equals 18 residues. CDR3: CASSSPGLAGPTGETQYF. The CDR3 region has the DNA TGTGCCAGCAGCAGCCCTGGACTAGCGGGTCCCACTGGGGAGACCCAGTACTTC.

A few counts support this clonotype. The chain uses TRBV29-1 and TRBJ2-2; D could derive from TRBD1 or TRBD2 (6 bases each). The CDR3 is 13 amino acids. The germline V gene encodes CDR1 SQVTM and CDR2 ANQGSEA. Trimming shortened V by 7 bases and J by 6 bases, and 15 bases separated the two germline ends. The CDR3 DNA sequence: TGCAGCGCACCGGGGGCCCGGGCCGGGGAGCTGTTTTTT. Its protein product is CSAPGARAGELFF.

In this sample, this clonotype turned up many times. The rearrangement joins TRBV7-2 to TRBJ1-1, with D unclear. The V gene's germline CDR1 is SGHTA and CDR2 FQGNSA. The CDR3 has 15 amino acids. V dropped 1 base and J dropped 0 bases, with 9 bases sitting between them. For the CDR3, the DNA is TGTGCCAGCAGCTTAGAATCACGGATGAACACTGAAGCTTTCTTT. Its translation is CASSLESRMNTEAFF.

The chain couples TRBV5-1 to TRBJ1-6; D possibly corresponds to TRBD1 (5 bases). This CDR3 is 15 amino acids long. Germline V lookup: CDR1 SGHRS, CDR2 YFSETQ. Deletions cut 0 bases from V and 8 bases from J, with 12 bases between. The CDR3 protein is CASSLGTRGDSPLHF. The CDR3 coding sequence is TGCGCCAGCAGCTTGGGGACGAGAGGGGATTCACCCCTCCACTTT.

This clonotype was detected only a few times. V and J are TRBV5-6 and TRBJ2-7, with D perhaps matching TRBD2 (6 bases). This CDR3 region has 16 residues. The germline V gene encodes CDR1 SGHDT and CDR2 YYEEEE. The germline V and J ends were trimmed by 3 bases and 1 base, with 17 bases remaining between them. The CDR3 bases are TGTGCCAGCAGCTCCGGGGGTCCTGCCGGGTCCTACGAGCAGTACTTC. Its protein product is CASSSGGPAGSYEQYF.

The rearrangement uses TRBV7-6 and TRBJ1-4; D might be TRBD1 (6 bases). This CDR3 region has 14 residues. The V gene lost 6 bases and the J gene lost 5 bases, with 13 bases spanning the gap. Per the germline V gene, CDR1 is SGHVS and CDR2 is FNYEAQ. CDR3 in amino acids: CASSSGTHNEKLFF. CDR3 sequence (DNA): TGTGCCAGCAGTTCCGGGACACACAATGAAAAACTGTTTTTT.

A few counts support this clonotype. A junction boundary mismatches the germline segment, possibly from a read error. V usage is TRBV7-7 and J usage is TRBJ2-1; a possible D gene is TRBD1 (5 bases). The CDR3 consists of 13 residues. Germline CDR1 is SSHAT and CDR2 is FNYEAQ (reference sequence). CDR3 loop: CASSKWGDREQFF. DNA for the CDR3: TGTGCTAGCAGCAAATGGGGTGACAGAGAGCAGTTCTTC.